The 14 T cell receptor beta chains listed next were all sequenced from one sample in a study of blood T cell repertoires in COVID-19. Clones were sequenced by immunoSEQ multiplex PCR, and TCRdb holds only the in-frame ones, with some missing. The table lists under 350,000 clones, 70% to 90% of them singletons. What was sequenced was PBMCs or T cells enriched from blood (not recorded which). These receptors all stem from a woman aged 40 to 50 with acute COVID-19.

The chain joins TRBV7-2 to TRBJ2-5; possibly TRBD2 for D (5 bases). The germline V and J ends were trimmed by 5 bases and 1 base, with 11 bases remaining between them. The CDR3 has 14 amino acids. Germline V gene sequence: CDR1 SGHTA, CDR2 FQGNSA. The CDR3 DNA reads TGTGCCAGCAGCCTATGGAGGTCCCAAGAGACCCAGTACTTC. It specifies CASSLWRSQETQYF.

CDR3 nucleotides: TGTGCCAGTAGTATTTCACAGGGGGTCTACGAGCAGTACTTC. Its translation is CASSISQGVYEQYF. The rearrangement links TRBV19 to TRBJ2-7, with TRBD1 matching over 8 bases. The trim removed 3 bases at V and 3 bases at J, leaving 4 bases unmatched. The CDR3 is 14 residues long. Looked up from germline, CDR1 is LNHDA and CDR2 is SQIVND (reference sequence).

The V gene is TRBV2, the J gene TRBJ1-2, with 7 bases fitting TRBD1. Germline V CDR1 and CDR2: SNHLY, FYNNEI. This CDR3 contains 11 residues. With V trimmed by 8 bases and J by 4 bases, 1 base remained unmatched. CDR3 in amino acids: CASRDSYGYTF. For the CDR3, the DNA is TGTGCCAGCCGGGACAGCTATGGCTACACCTTC.

This clone was seen once. The rearrangement joins TRBV14 to TRBJ2-3; D gene uncertain. Trimming left V 4 bases short and J 0 bases short, with 11 bases between. The CDR3 is made up of 15 amino acids. Germline CDR1 reads SGHDN; CDR2 reads FVKESK. CDR3 sequence reads: CASSPGRTSTDTQYF. Written as DNA, the CDR3 is TGTGCCAGCAGCCCCGGTAGAACTAGCACAGATACGCAGTATTTT.

This clone was observed a handful of times. The DNA for the CDR3 is TGTGCCAGCAGTTTAAGCGGGGGGGCTTCCGGGGAGCTGTTTTTT. Encoded protein: CASSLSGGASGELFF. The chain combines TRBV7-7 with TRBJ2-2; the match to TRBD2 covers 10 bases. The J segment lost 6 bases and the V segment lost 6 bases, leaving 7 bases of the junction unmatched. Germline assignment: CDR1 SSHAT and CDR2 FNYEAQ (reference sequence). The CDR3 is 15 residues long.

The chain recombines TRBV4-3 with TRBJ1-4; 7 nucleotides match TRBD1. CDR3 length: 16 residues. J lost 8 bases, V lost 0 bases, and 9 bases had no gene match. Germline V gene data show CDR1 as LGHNA and CDR2 as YSLEER. CDR3 bases: TGCGCCAGCAGCCAAGATCGGAGCAGGGGGAGCGAAAAACTGTTTTTT. Its protein is CASSQDRSRGSEKLFF.

This chain links TRBV9 with TRBJ2-3; 10 positions agree with TRBD2. CDR1 SGDLS and CDR2 YYNGEE come from the germline V gene. This CDR3 region has 18 residues. V was pared by 3 bases and J by 6 bases, with 16 bases of the junction left unmatched. The CDR3 here is CASSGGLLAGAMTDTQYF. Written as DNA, the CDR3 is TGTGCCAGCAGCGGCGGTTTGCTAGCGGGGGCGATGACGGATACGCAGTATTTT.

This chain links TRBV6-5 with TRBJ1-5, with D tentatively TRBD1 (5 bases). Germline loops: CDR1 MNHEY, CDR2 SVGAGI. The V end lost 6 bases, the J end lost 7 bases, and 13 bases lay between the germline ends. This CDR3 has 13 residues. The CDR3 here is CASSPVRGQPQHF. CDR3 nucleotides: TGTGCCAGCAGCCCGGTCCGGGGGCAGCCCCAGCATTTT.

This chain connects TRBV24-1 to TRBJ1-6; a weak D match, TRBD1 (5 bases). The CDR3 extends over 18 amino acids. The V gene's germline CDR1 is KGHDR and CDR2 SFDVKD. V was pared by 3 bases and J by 0 bases, with 14 bases between. Here the CDR3 DNA reads TGTGCCACCAGTGATCCCCGGGGGGATAGCTCCTATAATTCACCCCTCCACTTT. This translates into CATSDPRGDSSYNSPLHF.

V gene TRBV7-2 combines with J gene TRBJ2-1; possibly TRBD2 for D (5 bases). Per germline, CDR1 SGHTA and CDR2 FQGNSA. The CDR3 totals 14 residues. V lost 1 base and J 5 bases, leaving 9 bases between the germline ends. The CDR3 region has the DNA TGTGCCAGCAGCTTAGATTCTAGCAACAATGAGCAGTTCTTC. Residues: CASSLDSSNNEQFF. The complete variable domain, with remaining parts taken from reference TRBV7-2 and TRBJ2-1, reads GAGVSQSPSNKVTEKGKDVELRCDPISGHTALYWYRQSLGQGLEFLIYFQGNSAPDKSGLPSDRFSAERTGGSVSTLTIQRTQQEDSAVYLCASSLDSSNNEQFFGPGTRLTVL.

The rearrangement joins TRBV5-1 to TRBJ2-1; D possibly corresponds to TRBD2 (6 bases). Trimming stripped 4 bases from V and 0 bases from J, with 11 bases between. This CDR3 has 15 residues. From germline, CDR1 is SGHRS and CDR2 YFSETQ. The DNA of the CDR3 is TGCGCCAGCAGCGCGGACGGGAGCTCCTACAATGAGCAGTTCTTC. It translates to CASSADGSSYNEQFF.

V usage is TRBV9 and J usage is TRBJ2-1; 10 nucleotides align to TRBD2. This CDR3 spans 15 amino acids. V lost 3 bases and J lost 2; bases outside the gene matches: 2. CDR1 and CDR2 (germline): SGDLS, YYNGEE. CDR3 region: CASSASGSPYNEQFF. The CDR3 DNA reads as TGTGCCAGCAGCGCTAGCGGGAGCCCCTACAATGAGCAGTTCTTC.

CDR3 coding DNA: TGTGCCAGCAGCAAAGGGGTTAACTATGGCTACACCTTC. Translating gives CASSKGVNYGYTF. V usage is TRBV5-5 and J usage is TRBJ1-2; D might be TRBD1 (5 bases). Trimming pared 4 bases from V and 1 base from J, leaving 8 bases between. The germline V gene encodes CDR1 SGHKS and CDR2 YYEKEE (reference sequence). The length of the CDR3 is 13 residues. Full variable domain (rest looked up from reference TRBV5-5 and TRBJ1-2): DAGVTQSPTHLIKTRGQQVTLRCSPISGHKSVSWYQQVLGQGPQFIFQYYEKEERGRGNFPDRFSARQFPNYSSELNVNALLLGDSALYLCASSKGVNYGYTFGSGTRLTVV.

The rearrangement uses TRBV15 and TRBJ2-3, with D tentatively TRBD2 (5 bases). V dropped 5 bases and J dropped 7 bases, with 10 bases sitting between them. Looked up from germline, CDR1 is LNHNV and CDR2 is YYDKDF (reference sequence). The length of the CDR3 is 12 residues. CDR3 nucleotide sequence: TGTGCCACCAGCCCAGAGCGGAATACGCAGTATTTT. This gives the protein CATSPERNTQYF.